The rows below give T cell receptor beta chains drawn from one sample of a study of CD8+ T cells in alopecia areata. Some clones are missing from TCRdb's copy, which holds only in-frame ones; the method was immunoSEQ multiplex PCR. The top ten hold under 6.5% of the sample, which has over 120,000 clones, roughly 50% seen once. The starting material was CD4+ T cells sorted from blood, obtained at week 0. The receptors stem from a human donor with alopecia areata. The CDR3 runs from the conserved cysteine through the conserved F or W. A D gene is named only where the DNA matches it firmly. The listing skips clone size in some rows; elsewhere it reads once, few, many or a size class.

d_call,v_call,clone_size,j_call,cdr3_nt,cdr3_aa
.,TRBV7-8,.,TRBJ1-2,TGTGCCAGCAGCTTAACGGGGGGCTGGACCTATGGCTACACCTTC,CASSLTGGWTYGYTF
TRBD2,TRBV11-2,once,TRBJ2-5,TGTGCCAGCAGCGCGGGACTAGGTAGAGAGACCCAGTACTTC,CASSAGLGRETQYF
.,TRBV18,few,TRBJ2-2,TGTGCCAGCTCACCACGGAGGGACACCGGGGAGCTGTTTTTT,CASSPRRDTGELFF
TRBD1,TRBV4-1,.,TRBJ2-2,TGCGCCAGCAGCCAAACCGGGACAGTTGTCGGGGAGCTGTTTTTT,CASSQTGTVVGELFF
.,TRBV7-9,few,TRBJ1-4,TGTGCCAGCACCCGGACGGCCGATAATGAAAAACTGTTTTTT,CASTRTADNEKLFF
TRBD1,TRBV28,.,TRBJ2-7,TGTGCCAGCGCTACCCGACAGGGGGCTCAATGGCAGTACTTC,CASATRQGAQWQYF
TRBD1,TRBV9,few,TRBJ2-7,TGTGCCAGCAGCGTAGGACAGGGGGCTTTCTACGAGCAGTACTTC,CASSVGQGAFYEQYF
TRBD1,TRBV4-1,.,TRBJ1-3,TGCGCCAGCAGCCAGTGGACAGGGGGGGCTGGAAACACCATATATTTT,CASSQWTGGAGNTIYF
.,TRBV7-9,.,TRBJ2-3,TGTGCCAGCAGCTTAGCGAGGGGAACCGAGGGTACGCAGTATTTT,CASSLARGTEGTQYF
.,TRBV7-9,few,TRBJ2-3,TGTGCCAGCAGCCTGCCCCCCACAGATACGCAGTATTTT,CASSLPPTDTQYF
TRBD1,TRBV10-3,few,TRBJ2-5,TGTGCCATCAGCTGGACAGGGGTAGAGACCCAGTACTTC,CAISWTGVETQYF
TRBD1,TRBV30,.,TRBJ1-2,TGTGCCTGGAGTGTATCAGGGGGCTATGGCTACACCTTC,CAWSVSGGYGYTF
.,TRBV4-2,.,TRBJ1-2,TGTGCCAGCAGCCATTCCAGTGATGGCTACACCTTC,CASSHSSDGYTF
.,TRBV15,.,TRBJ2-3,TGTGCCACCAGCAGGGACTCTCTTTATACGCAGTATTTT,CATSRDSLYTQYF
TRBD1,TRBV30,.,TRBJ2-7,TGTGCCGGCCTTGACAGGGTCTACGAGCAGTACTTC,CAGLDRVYEQYF
.,TRBV29-1,.,TRBJ1-2,TGCAGCGTTGACAAAGCTAACTATGGCTACACCTTC,CSVDKANYGYTF
.,TRBV5-1,.,TRBJ2-5,TGCGCCAGCAGCCCGGGACACCCACAAGAGACCCAGTACTTC,CASSPGHPQETQYF